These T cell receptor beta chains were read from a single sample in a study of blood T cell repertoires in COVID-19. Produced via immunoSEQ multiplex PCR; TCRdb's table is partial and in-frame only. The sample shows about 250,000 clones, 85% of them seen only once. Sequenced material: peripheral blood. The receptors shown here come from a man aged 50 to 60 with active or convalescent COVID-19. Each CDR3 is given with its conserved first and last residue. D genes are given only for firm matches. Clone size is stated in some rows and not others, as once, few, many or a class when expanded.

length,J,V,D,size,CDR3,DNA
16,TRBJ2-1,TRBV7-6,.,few,CASSLAGGGQYNEQFF,TGTGCCAGCAGCTTAGCGGGCGGGGGCCAGTACAATGAGCAGTTCTTC
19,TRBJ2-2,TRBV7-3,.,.,CASSLKPLRGFERAGELFF,TGTGCCAGCAGCTTAAAACCTCTAAGGGGGTTCGAACGCGCCGGGGAGCTGTTTTTT
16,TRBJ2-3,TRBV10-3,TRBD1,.,CAIRRQGAIVGDTQYF,TGTGCCATCAGACGACAGGGGGCAATTGTCGGAGATACGCAGTATTTT
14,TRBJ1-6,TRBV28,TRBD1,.,CASKPGQGNSPLHF,TGTGCCTCCAAACCCGGACAGGGTAATTCACCCCTCCACTTT
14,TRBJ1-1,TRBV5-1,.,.,CASSRDSLNTEAFF,TGCGCCAGCAGCAGAGACAGCCTTAACACTGAAGCTTTCTTT
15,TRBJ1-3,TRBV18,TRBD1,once,CASSPAGTGGNTIYF,TGTGCCAGCTCACCTGCCGGGACAGGGGGAAACACCATATATTTT
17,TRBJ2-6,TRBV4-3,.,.,CASSQDGSVSGANVLTF,TGCGCCAGCAGCCAAGATGGCAGCGTCTCTGGGGCCAACGTCCTGACTTTC
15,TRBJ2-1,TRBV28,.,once,CASREFRGGTNEQFF,TGTGCCAGCAGGGAGTTTAGGGGGGGTACAAATGAGCAGTTCTTC
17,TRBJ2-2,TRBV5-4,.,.,CASSAAFSGSNTGELFF,TGTGCCAGCAGCGCGGCCTTTTCGGGTTCGAACACCGGGGAGCTGTTTTTT
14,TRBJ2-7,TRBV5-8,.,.,CASSLALGAVEQYF,TGTGCCAGCAGCTTGGCTCTGGGGGCGGTTGAGCAGTACTTC
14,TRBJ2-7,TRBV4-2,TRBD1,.,CASSQGTGTYEQYF,TGTGCCAGCAGCCAAGGGACAGGAACCTACGAGCAGTACTTC
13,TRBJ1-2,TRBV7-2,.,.,CASSPLANYGYTF,TGTGCCAGCAGCCCACTAGCTAACTATGGCTACACCTTC
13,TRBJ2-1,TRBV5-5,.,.,CASEAWTTNEQFF,TGTGCCAGCGAAGCCTGGACTACCAATGAGCAGTTCTTC
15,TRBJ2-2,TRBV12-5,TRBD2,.,CASGSGTSLPGELFF,TGTGCTAGTGGTTCGGGGACTAGTCTCCCCGGGGAGCTGTTTTTT
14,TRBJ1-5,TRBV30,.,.,CAWSAGGNGQPQHF,TGTGCCTGGAGTGCCGGGGGGAATGGCCAGCCCCAGCATTTT
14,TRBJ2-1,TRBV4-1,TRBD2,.,CASRSPGTKDEQFF,TGCGCCAGCCGTTCCCCCGGGACTAAAGATGAGCAGTTCTTC
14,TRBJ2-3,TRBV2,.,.,CASKGPASGDTQYF,TGTGCCAGCAAGGGCCCCGCCTCGGGGGATACGCAGTATTTT
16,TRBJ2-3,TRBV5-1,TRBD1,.,CASTPGAGGRTDTQYF,TGCGCCAGCACCCCCGGGGCAGGGGGTAGGACAGATACGCAGTATTTT
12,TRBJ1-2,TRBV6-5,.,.,CASHSAGYGYTF,TGTGCCAGCCACTCGGCGGGGTATGGCTACACCTTC
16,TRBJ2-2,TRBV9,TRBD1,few,CASSVAVTGGTGELFF,TGTGCCAGCAGCGTAGCCGTGACAGGGGGCACCGGGGAGCTGTTTTTT
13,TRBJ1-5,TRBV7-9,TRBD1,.,CASSRGQGQPQHF,TGTGCCAGCAGCCGAGGACAGGGCCAGCCCCAGCATTTT
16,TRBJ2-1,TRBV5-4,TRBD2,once,CASSNPTSGRRNEQFF,TGTGCCAGCAGCAATCCTACTAGCGGGAGGAGGAATGAGCAGTTCTTC
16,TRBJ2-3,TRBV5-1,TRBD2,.,CASSRQLAGATDTQYF,TGCGCCAGCAGCCGCCAACTAGCGGGAGCCACAGATACGCAGTATTTT
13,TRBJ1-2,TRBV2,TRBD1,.,CASGTGDHYGYTF,TGTGCCAGCGGAACAGGGGATCACTATGGCTACACCTTC
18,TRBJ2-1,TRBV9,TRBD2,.,CASSVAGAGLAGAGEQFF,TGTGCCAGCAGCGTAGCGGGGGCCGGTCTAGCGGGCGCTGGGGAGCAGTTCTTC
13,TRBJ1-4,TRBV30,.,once,CAWNQPGLEKLFF,TGTGCCTGGAACCAACCGGGACTAGAAAAACTGTTTTTT
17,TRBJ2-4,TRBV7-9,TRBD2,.,CASSSGAASGRIGIQYF,TGTGCCAGCAGCTCCGGGGCGGCTAGCGGGAGAATTGGCATTCAGTACTTC
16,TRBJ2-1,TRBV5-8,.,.,CASSLRGGFVYNEQFF,TGTGCCAGCAGCTTGAGAGGCGGATTTGTCTACAATGAGCAGTTCTTC
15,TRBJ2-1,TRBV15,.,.,CATSKSPSGLSEQFF,TGTGCCACCAGCAAATCTCCTTCGGGATTAAGTGAGCAGTTCTTC
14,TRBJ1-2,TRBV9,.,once,CASSVAGSHSGYTF,TGTGCCAGCAGCGTAGCGGGGAGTCATAGTGGCTACACCTTC
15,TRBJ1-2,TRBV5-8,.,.,CASSFIAGGLAGYTF,TGTGCCAGCAGCTTCATCGCCGGGGGGCTGGCTGGCTACACCTTC
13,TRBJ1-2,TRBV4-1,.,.,CASSQDGNYGYTF,TGCGCCAGCAGCCAAGACGGGAACTATGGCTACACCTTC
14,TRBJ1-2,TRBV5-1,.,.,CASSPGDTLRGYTF,TGCGCCAGCAGCCCCGGGGACACCCTTAGAGGCTACACCTTC
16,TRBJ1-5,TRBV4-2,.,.,CASSLSQGKGNQPQHF,TGTGCCAGCAGTCTCTCTCAGGGGAAGGGCAATCAGCCCCAGCATTTT
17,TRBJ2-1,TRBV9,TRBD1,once,CASSVGGQVSSYNEQFF,TGTGCCAGCAGCGTAGGAGGACAGGTAAGCTCCTACAATGAGCAGTTCTTC
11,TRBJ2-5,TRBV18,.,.,CASSPKETQYF,TGTGCCAGCTCACCTAAAGAGACCCAGTACTTC
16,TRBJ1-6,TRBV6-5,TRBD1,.,CASSYAGQGAKSPLHF,TGTGCCAGCAGTTACGCAGGACAGGGGGCGAAGTCACCCCTCCACTTT
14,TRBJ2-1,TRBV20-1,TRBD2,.,CSASLSGKNNEQFF,TGCAGTGCTAGTCTCAGCGGGAAAAACAATGAGCAGTTCTTC
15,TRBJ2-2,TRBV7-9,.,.,CASSSPSRATGELFF,TGTGCCAGCAGCTCCCCGAGCCGAGCCACCGGGGAGCTGTTTTTT